This TCR beta chain emerged from a study of somatic mutations in cytotoxic T cells in rheumatoid arthritis. In the study overall: Blood samples of roughly 29 ml were drawn from patients (in EDTA) right after diagnosis and before any treatment. There were some V beta antibody-stained T-cell populations flow-sorted at nearly 100% purity, and these included V beta1+ cells sequenced for TCRB. Findings of the study overall: TRBV07 showed slight underrepresentation in rheumatoid arthritis patients, unadjusted for multiple comparisons.

The CDR3 consists of 14 residues. Trimming cost V 2 bases and J 5 bases, with 12 bases left between them. Germline V gene lookup returns CDR1 MNHEY and CDR2 SVGAGI. Worth noting for this clone: Its antigen remains unknown.

Clones were read by immunoSEQ multiplex PCR, and TCRdb kept only the in-frame ones, dropping some. The table lists some 9,600 clones, just over 90% of them singletons. The receptor was derived from a woman aged 18-29 years with rheumatoid arthritis. Sequenced: CD8+ T cells sorted from blood. J is TRBJ1-1 and V is TRBV6-5; D not resolved. The CDR3 nucleotides are TGTGCCAGCAGTTACACAAGAGGAGGGACTGAAGCTTTCTTT. Its protein is CASSYTRGGTEAFF.